This TCR beta chain was recovered during a study of blood T cell repertoires in COVID-19. Study-wide context: PBMCs, B-cell-depleted T cells, or T cells were the source of the cDNA or gDNA that made up the material.

Generated by immunoSEQ multiplex PCR, the TCRdb table keeps only in-frame clones and is missing some. The sample shows about 240,000 clones, approximately 80% of them seen only once. The CDR3 totals 18 residues. Trimming removed 2 bases from V and 5 bases from J, with 22 bases in between. Germline CDR1 and CDR2: MNHEY and SVGEGT. The J gene is TRBJ1-5, the V gene TRBV6-2 or TRBV6-3, with D possibly TRBD1 on 5 matching bases. Sequenced sample: peripheral blood. The sequence was obtained from a woman of 80 years or more with acute or convalescent COVID-19. The CDR3 protein is CASSYEDSTVSRDQPQHF. CDR3 in DNA: TGTGCCAGCAGTTACGAGGATTCGACAGTCAGTAGGGATCAGCCCCAGCATTTT.